A selection of T cell receptor beta chains follows, all from one sample in a study of T cells in Graves' hyperthyroidism and ophthalmopathy. TCRdb used MiXCR to reprocess the multiplex PCR reads, holding one entry per CDR3 protein. The data show about 95,000 distinct CDR3 sequences, approximately 39% seen once. Source material: peripheral blood or thyroid tissue (not recorded which). The receptors shown here come from a woman aged 25-40 years with Graves' hyperthyroidism. The CDR3 runs from the conserved cysteine through the conserved F or W. D genes are given only for firm matches. The size field is filled for only some rows; it gives once, few, many or a size class.

j_call d_call v_call clone_size cdr3_aa cdr3_nt
TRBJ1-1 TRBD1 TRBV29-1 . CSVAGQGQAFF TGCAGCGTCGCCGGACAGGGGCAAGCTTTCTTT
TRBJ2-2 . TRBV4-1 many CASSQDPGGAYTGELFF TGCGCCAGCAGCCAAGATCCCGGGGGAGCTTATACCGGGGAGCTGTTTTTT
TRBJ2-7 . TRBV27 many CASSFDDSPYEQYF TGTGCCAGCAGTTTCGATGACAGTCCCTACGAGCAGTACTTC
TRBJ1-5 . TRBV10-3 . CAISESVRVRETQHF TGTGCCATCAGTGAGTCCGTCAGGGTACGGGAGACCCAGCATTTT
TRBJ2-3 . TRBV4-2 . CASSQGTQARTDTQYF TGTGCCAGCAGCCAAGGTACTCAGGCGCGCACAGATACGCAGTATTTT
TRBJ1-1 . TRBV28 many CASSLLPGLTNTEAFF TGTGCCAGCAGTTTACTTCCTGGGCTTACGAACACTGAAGCTTTCTTT
TRBJ2-7 TRBD2 TRBV6-5 many CASTRRLAGSYEQYF TGTGCCAGCACCCGAAGACTAGCGGGAAGTTACGAGCAGTACTTC
TRBJ1-5 . TRBV2 many CASSYRDHYSNQPQHF TGTGCCAGCAGTTACAGGGATCACTATAGCAATCAGCCCCAGCATTTT
TRBJ1-4 . TRBV7-9 many CASNRINEKLFF TGTGCCAGCAACAGGATAAATGAAAAACTGTTTTTT
TRBJ2-5 TRBD1 TRBV28 many CATSTPGGVRQETQYF TGTGCCACCTCCACGCCAGGGGGCGTTCGGCAAGAGACCCAGTACTTC
TRBJ2-7 TRBD1 TRBV2 . CASAGQGIGHEQYF TGTGCCAGCGCGGGACAGGGGATCGGGCACGAGCAGTACTTC
TRBJ2-2 TRBD2 TRBV20-1 . CSLAGGAGELFF TGCAGCTTAGCGGGAGGCGCCGGGGAGCTGTTTTTT
TRBJ2-5 . TRBV7-9 many CASSTYQETQYF TGTGCCAGCAGCACGTACCAAGAGACCCAGTACTTC
TRBJ2-7 TRBD1 TRBV15 . CATSGGTGDYEEQYF TGTGCCACCAGCGGCGGGACAGGGGATTACGAGGAGCAGTACTTC
TRBJ1-1 TRBD1 TRBV29-1 . CSVVLDRRRSTEAFF TGCAGCGTTGTCCTGGACAGGCGTCGGAGCACTGAAGCTTTCTTT
TRBJ2-5 TRBD2 TRBV7-2 many CASSQGALSGSGETQYF TGCGCCAGCAGCCAAGGGGCTTTAAGCGGGAGCGGAGAGACCCAGTACTTC
TRBJ1-1 TRBD1 TRBV25-1 few CASSARPGQGGWTEAFF TGTGCCAGCAGTGCTAGACCCGGACAGGGGGGATGGACTGAAGCTTTCTTT
TRBJ2-7 . TRBV6-1 many CASSEGEHFNYEQYF TGTGCCAGCAGTGAAGGGGAACACTTTAACTACGAGCAGTACTTC
TRBJ1-2 . TRBV5-1 many CASSLGPGNYGYTF TGCGCCAGCAGCTTGGGGCCAGGGAACTATGGCTACACCTTC
TRBJ2-1 . TRBV12-3/TRBV12-4 few CASSLRGLGYNEQFF TGTGCCAGCAGTTTGCGAGGGCTCGGCTACAATGAGCAGTTCTTC
TRBJ1-2 TRBD1 TRBV15 once CATSRGRDRVYGYTF TGTGCCACCAGCAGAGGCAGGGACAGGGTCTATGGCTACACCTTC
TRBJ2-3 . TRBV28 . CASSFWQESTDTQYF TGTGCCAGCAGTTTTTGGCAGGAGAGCACAGATACGCAGTATTTT
TRBJ2-5 . TRBV5-1 many CASSLEVPRYQETQYF TGCGCCAGCAGCTTGGAGGTCCCCCGTTACCAAGAGACCCAGTACTTC
TRBJ1-1 . TRBV18 . CASSPLRSLRNTEAFF TGTGCCAGCTCACCACTGCGGTCACTCCGTAACACTGAAGCTTTCTTT
TRBJ1-4 . TRBV28 few CASRTNEKLFF TGTGCCAGCAGGACGAATGAAAAACTGTTTTTT
TRBJ2-7 . TRBV9 many CASSVELDRTEQYF TGTGCCAGCAGCGTAGAGTTGGATAGAACCGAGCAGTACTTC
TRBJ2-2 . TRBV9 many CASSVGGTGELFF TGTGCCAGCAGCGTAGGGGGGACCGGGGAGCTGTTTTTT
TRBJ2-5 TRBD1 TRBV15 . CATSLTGTGLETQHF TGTGCCACCAGCCTGACCGGGACAGGATTAGAGACCCAGCACTTC
TRBJ2-7 . TRBV12-3/TRBV12-4 few CASSFPRDKHTYEQYF TGTGCCAGCAGTTTTCCCCGGGACAAGCATACCTACGAGCAGTACTTC
TRBJ2-1 . TRBV13 many CASSPRSGLAYNEQFF TGTGCCAGCAGCCCCCGCTCGGGACTCGCCTACAATGAGCAGTTCTTC
TRBJ2-5 TRBD1 TRBV7-2 . CASSITGEETQYF TGTGCCAGCAGCATTACAGGGGAAGAGACCCAGTACTTC